This TCR beta chain derives from a study of T cell repertoires in cytomegalovirus infection. Background on the study: Recently described HLA-C-restricted plus well-studied HLA-B-restricted CMV epitopes were used. Matching HLA type and CMV infection were both indicated by public TCR beta signatures. Whole-study findings and limits: Carriers of CMV plus the relevant HLA were identified by cumulative public TCR beta family frequency. HLA-C-restricted TCR beta clonotypes specific for CMV led the ex vivo response.

In TCRdb, the reads were re-called with MiXCR into one record per CDR3 protein. The table records more than 300,000 distinct CDR3 sequences, roughly 36% of them present only once. As to this clonotype: The antigen remains undetermined.

The sample consisted of cultured PBMCs, taken from culture after CMV antigen stimulation. This clonotype was sampled from a human donor in good health (CMV status not recorded). Some clones in this sample may be carry-over from other donors' samples.

The CDR3 sequence is CASSYGLAGGAGTDTQYF. Here the CDR3 DNA reads TGCGCCAGCAGCTACGGACTAGCGGGAGGAGCTGGTACAGATACGCAGTATTTT. The chain employs TRBV5-1 and TRBJ2-3; TRBD2 agrees at 14 bases. The CDR3 is 18 amino acids. The germline gives CDR1 SGHRS, CDR2 YFSETQ. Trimming removed 3 bases from V and 3 bases from J; junction bases left unmatched: 9.